The entry below describes one T cell receptor beta chain. Its antigen is still unknown. Trimming pared 4 bases from V and 2 bases from J, leaving 9 bases between. The CDR3 is made up of 14 amino acids. In germline, CDR1 is LGHNA, CDR2 YNFKEQ. The assay was immunoSEQ multiplex PCR, and TCRdb's table has in-frame clones only and misses some. The sample lists about 6,600 clones, 74% occurring once. This entry comes from a study of tumor-infiltrating lymphocytes in localized non-small cell lung cancer. Study overall: Resected tumor was paired with non-adjacent uninvolved lung from the same patient. Study observations and caveats: Each assay used a separate piece of the same tissue. Tumor T-cell fraction from TCR sequencing was not associated with recurrence-free survival (p = 0.61). TCR sequencing covered a subset of patients with enough tissue.

The clonotype originates from a human donor with non-small cell lung cancer. The sample was lung tumor tissue. The chain couples TRBV4-2 to TRBJ2-4; perhaps TRBD2 as D (5 bases). CDR3 protein: CASSLADSKNIQYF. As DNA, the CDR3 is TGTGCCAGCAGCCTCGCGGACTCCAAAAACATTCAGTACTTC.